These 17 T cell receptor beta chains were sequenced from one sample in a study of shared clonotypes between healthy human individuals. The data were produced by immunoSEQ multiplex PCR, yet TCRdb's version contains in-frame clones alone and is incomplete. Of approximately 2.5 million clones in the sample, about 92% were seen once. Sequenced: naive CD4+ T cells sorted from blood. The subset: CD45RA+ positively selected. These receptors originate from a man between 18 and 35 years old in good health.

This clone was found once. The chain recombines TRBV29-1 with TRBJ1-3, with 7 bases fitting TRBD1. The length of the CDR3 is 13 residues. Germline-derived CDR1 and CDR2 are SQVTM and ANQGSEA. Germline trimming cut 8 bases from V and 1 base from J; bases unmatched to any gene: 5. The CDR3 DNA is TGCAGCATGAGGGGGCTTTCTGGAAACACCATATATTTT. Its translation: CSMRGLSGNTIYF.

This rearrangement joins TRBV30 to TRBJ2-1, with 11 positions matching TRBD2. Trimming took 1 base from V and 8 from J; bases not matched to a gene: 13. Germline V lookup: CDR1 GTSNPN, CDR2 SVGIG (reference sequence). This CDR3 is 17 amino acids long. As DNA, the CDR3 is TGTGCCTGGAGTGGCCGACGGACTAGCGGGTTCGTCGATGAGCAGTTCTTC. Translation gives CAWSGRRTSGFVDEQFF.

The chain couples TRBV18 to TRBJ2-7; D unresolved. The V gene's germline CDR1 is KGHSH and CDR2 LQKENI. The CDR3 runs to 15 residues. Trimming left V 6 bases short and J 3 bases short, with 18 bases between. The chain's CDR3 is CASSQFPAPNYEQYF. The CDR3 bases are TGTGCCAGCTCCCAGTTTCCGGCCCCCAACTACGAGCAGTACTTC.

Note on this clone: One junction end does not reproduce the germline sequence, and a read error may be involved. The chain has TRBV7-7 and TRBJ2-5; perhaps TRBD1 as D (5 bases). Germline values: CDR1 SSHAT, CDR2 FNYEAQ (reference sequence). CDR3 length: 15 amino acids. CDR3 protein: CASSLEQESHETQYF. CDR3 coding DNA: TGTGCTAGCAGCTTAGAACAGGAAAGTCATGAGACCCAGTACTTC.

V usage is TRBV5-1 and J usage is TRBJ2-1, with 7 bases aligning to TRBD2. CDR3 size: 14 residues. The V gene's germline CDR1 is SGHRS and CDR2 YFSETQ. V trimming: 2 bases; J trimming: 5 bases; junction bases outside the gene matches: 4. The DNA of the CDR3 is TGCGCCAGCAGCTTCGCTAGCGGAAACAATGAGCAGTTCTTC. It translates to CASSFASGNNEQFF. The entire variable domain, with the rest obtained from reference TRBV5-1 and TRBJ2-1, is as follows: KAGVTQTPRYLIKTRGQQVTLSCSPISGHRSVSWYQQTPGQGLQFLFEYFSETQRNKGNFPGRFSGRQFSNSRSEMNVSTLELGDSALYLCASSFASGNNEQFFGPGTRLTVL.

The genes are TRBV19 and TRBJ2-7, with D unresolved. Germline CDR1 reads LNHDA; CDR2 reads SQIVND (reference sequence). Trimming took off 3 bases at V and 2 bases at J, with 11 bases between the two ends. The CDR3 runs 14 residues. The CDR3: CASSILDGPYEQYF. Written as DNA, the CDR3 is TGTGCCAGTAGTATCCTGGACGGTCCCTACGAGCAGTACTTC.

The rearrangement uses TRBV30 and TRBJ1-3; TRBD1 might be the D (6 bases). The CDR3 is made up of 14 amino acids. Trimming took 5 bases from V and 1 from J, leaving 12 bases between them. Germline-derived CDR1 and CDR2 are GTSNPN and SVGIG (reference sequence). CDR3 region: CAWCGQQSGNTIYF. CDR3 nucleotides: TGTGCCTGGTGCGGACAGCAATCTGGAAACACCATATATTTT.

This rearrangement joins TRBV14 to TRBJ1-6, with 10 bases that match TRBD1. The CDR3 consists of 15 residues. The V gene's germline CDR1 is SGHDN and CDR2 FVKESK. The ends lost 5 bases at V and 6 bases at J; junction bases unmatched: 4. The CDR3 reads CASSLDRGTNSPLHF. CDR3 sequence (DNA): TGTGCCAGCAGCTTGGACAGGGGGACTAATTCACCCCTCCACTTT. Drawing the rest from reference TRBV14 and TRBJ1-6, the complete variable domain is EAGVTQFPSHSVIEKGQTVTLRCDPISGHDNLYWYRRVMGKEIKFLLHFVKESKQDESGMPNNRFLAERTGGTYSTLKVQPAELEDSGVYFCASSLDRGTNSPLHFGNGTRLTVT.

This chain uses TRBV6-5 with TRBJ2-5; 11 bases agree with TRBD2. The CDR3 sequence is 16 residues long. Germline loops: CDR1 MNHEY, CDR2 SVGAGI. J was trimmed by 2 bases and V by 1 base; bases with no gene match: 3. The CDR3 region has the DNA TGTGCCAGCAGTTACTTGCTAGCGGGAGGTCAAGAGACCCAGTACTTC. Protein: CASSYLLAGGQETQYF.

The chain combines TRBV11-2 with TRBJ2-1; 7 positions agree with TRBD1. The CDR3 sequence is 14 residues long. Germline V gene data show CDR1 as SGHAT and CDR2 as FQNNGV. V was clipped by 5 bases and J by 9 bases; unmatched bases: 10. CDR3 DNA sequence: TGTGCCAGCAGCATTGGACAGGCCTCGGGTGAGCAGTTCTTC. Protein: CASSIGQASGEQFF.

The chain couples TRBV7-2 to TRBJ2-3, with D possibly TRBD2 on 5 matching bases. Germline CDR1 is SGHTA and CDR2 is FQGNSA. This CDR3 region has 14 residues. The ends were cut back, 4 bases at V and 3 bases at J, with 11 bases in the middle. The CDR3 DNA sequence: TGTGCCAGCAGCTCGGGGTTGCGAACAGATACGCAGTATTTT. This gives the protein CASSSGLRTDTQYF. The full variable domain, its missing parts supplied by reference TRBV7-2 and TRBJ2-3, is GAGVSQSPSNKVTEKGKDVELRCDPISGHTALYWYRQSLGQGLEFLIYFQGNSAPDKSGLPSDRFSAERTGGSVSTLTIQRTQQEDSAVYLCASSSGLRTDTQYFGPGTRLTVL.

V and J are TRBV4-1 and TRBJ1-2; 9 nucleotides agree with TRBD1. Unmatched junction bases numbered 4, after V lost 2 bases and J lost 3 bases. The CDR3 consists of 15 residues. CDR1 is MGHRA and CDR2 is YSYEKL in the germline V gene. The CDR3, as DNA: TGCGCCAGCAGCCAATTTGGGACAGGGCACTATGGCTACACCTTC. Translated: CASSQFGTGHYGYTF.

CDR3 sequence (DNA): TGTGCCACCAGCAGAGGGCTAGCGGTGAGCACAGATACGCAGTATTTT. Translated, it gives CATSRGLAVSTDTQYF. The chain carries TRBV15 and TRBJ2-3; 7 positions agree with TRBD2. The CDR3 consists of 16 residues. Per the germline V gene, CDR1 is LNHNV and CDR2 is YYDKDF (reference sequence). V lost 1 base and J lost 0; bases outside the gene matches: 4.

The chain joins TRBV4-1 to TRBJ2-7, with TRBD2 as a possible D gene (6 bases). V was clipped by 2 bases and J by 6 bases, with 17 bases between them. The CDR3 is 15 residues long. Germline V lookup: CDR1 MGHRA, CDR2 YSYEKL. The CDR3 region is CASSQSSYGGREQYF. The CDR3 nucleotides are TGCGCCAGCAGCCAATCATCTTATGGAGGGCGCGAGCAGTACTTC.

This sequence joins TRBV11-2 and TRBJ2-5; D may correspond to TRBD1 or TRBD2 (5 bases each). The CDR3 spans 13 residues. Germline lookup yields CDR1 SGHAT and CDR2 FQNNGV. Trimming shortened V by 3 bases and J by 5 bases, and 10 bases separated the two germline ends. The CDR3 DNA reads TGTGCCAGCAGCTTGGGGGATGCGGAGACCCAGTACTTC. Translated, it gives CASSLGDAETQYF. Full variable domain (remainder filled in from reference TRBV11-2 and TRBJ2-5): EAGVAQSPRYKIIEKRQSVAFWCNPISGHATLYWYQQILGQGPKLLIQFQNNGVVDDSQLPKDRFSAERLKGVDSTLKIQPAKLEDSAVYLCASSLGDAETQYFGPGTRLLVL.

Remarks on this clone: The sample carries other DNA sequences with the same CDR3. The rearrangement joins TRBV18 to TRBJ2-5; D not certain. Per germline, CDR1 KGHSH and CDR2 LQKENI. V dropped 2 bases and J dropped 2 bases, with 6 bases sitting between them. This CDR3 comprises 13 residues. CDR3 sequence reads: CASSPGLQETQYF. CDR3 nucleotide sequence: TGTGCCAGCTCACCAGGTTTACAAGAGACCCAGTACTTC.

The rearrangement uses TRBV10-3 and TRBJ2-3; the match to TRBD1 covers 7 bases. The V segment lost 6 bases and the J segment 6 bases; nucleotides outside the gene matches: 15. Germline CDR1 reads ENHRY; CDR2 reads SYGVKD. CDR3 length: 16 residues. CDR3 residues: CAIRTHDKGAWDTQYF. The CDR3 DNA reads TGTGCCATCAGGACCCATGACAAGGGGGCCTGGGATACGCAGTATTTT.